These T cell receptor beta chains were read from a single sample in a study of early T cells in non-severe SARS-CoV-2 infection. TCRdb redid the calling of the 5' RACE reads with MiXCR, one entry per CDR3 protein. The sample lists about 56,000 distinct CDR3 sequences, roughly 12% occurring once. The sequenced sample consisted of whole blood. These receptors came from an adult who was a healthcare worker with PCR-confirmed SARS-CoV-2 infection or an uninfected control (not recorded which). Each CDR3 is given with its conserved first and last residue. A D gene is named only where the DNA matches it firmly. Clone size is given for some rows only: seen once, a few or many times, or a class if the clone is expanded.

clone size	V gene	J gene	D gene	CDR3 DNA	CDR3 protein
few	TRBV24-1	TRBJ2-1	.	TGTGCCACCAGTCAAGTCCCACATGAGCAGTTCTTC	CATSQVPHEQFF
many	TRBV29-1	TRBJ1-3	.	TGCAGCGTTGAAGAATATGGGGGAAACACCATATATTTT	CSVEEYGGNTIYF
.	TRBV3-1	TRBJ2-2	TRBD1	TGTGCCAGCAACTCAAACCGGGACAGCTACACCGGGGAGCTGTTTTTT	CASNSNRDSYTGELFF
.	TRBV7-9	TRBJ2-6	TRBD1	TGTGCCAGCAGCGTCGCCCAGGGGGCTGGTGGGGCCAACGTCCTGACTTTC	CASSVAQGAGGANVLTF
many	TRBV29-1	TRBJ2-5	.	TGCAGCGTGGGGACGAGGAGGTCCCAGTACTTC	CSVGTRRSQYF
many	TRBV9	TRBJ2-7	TRBD1	TGTGCCAGCAGCTTCTCCGGGACAGGGTTCGCCGAGCAGTACTTC	CASSFSGTGFAEQYF
many	TRBV11-2	TRBJ2-7	TRBD1	TGTGCCAGCACCCTAACGGGGACAGGGTCGGGAGAGCAGTACTTC	CASTLTGTGSGEQYF
many	TRBV5-1	TRBJ1-3	.	TGCGCCAGCAGCTTGGACCCCCTCTCTGGAAACACCATATATTTT	CASSLDPLSGNTIYF
many	TRBV20-1	TRBJ2-5	TRBD2	TGCAGTGCTAGAGCGGGGGGTACGGAGACCCAGTACTTC	CSARAGGTETQYF
.	TRBV9	TRBJ1-6	.	TGTGCCAGCAGCGTAGAGGGAGAGGGACGCTCACCCCTCCACTTT	CASSVEGEGRSPLHF
.	TRBV6-6	TRBJ1-3	.	TGTGCCAGCAGTTACGAAATTCCTAACCTCTCTGGAAACACCATATATTTT	CASSYEIPNLSGNTIYF
.	TRBV29-1	TRBJ2-1	.	TGCAGCGTTGACCCCATGTCAGTCCAGTTCTTC	CSVDPMSVQFF
.	TRBV6-5	TRBJ2-1	.	TGTGCCAGCAGTACGTCCAGGGACCGACGGGTGGCTGAGCAGTTCTTC	CASSTSRDRRVAEQFF
many	TRBV5-5	TRBJ1-2	.	TGTGCCAGCAGCTTGAGTCAGGGAATGAATGGCTACACCTTC	CASSLSQGMNGYTF
.	TRBV20-1	TRBJ1-2	.	TGCAGTGCTAGAGACCGCCCCTTAGGGCTAGTTAGGACTTCCGCTAGAGGCTACACCTTC	CSARDRPLGLVRTSARGYTF
.	TRBV20-1	TRBJ2-7	TRBD1	TGCAGTGCACAAGACAGGGGCCCAAGATACGAGCAGTACTTC	CSAQDRGPRYEQYF
once	TRBV6-5	TRBJ1-4	.	TGTGCCAGCACCGCCCTGGACATGCCTAATGAAAAACTGTTTTTT	CASTALDMPNEKLFF
many	TRBV6-2/TRBV6-3	TRBJ2-6	TRBD1	TGTGCCAGCCTTGGCCCCAGACAGGGGGTACTCTCTGGGGCCAACGTCCTGACTTTC	CASLGPRQGVLSGANVLTF
few	TRBV9	TRBJ1-2	.	TGTGCCAGCAGCGTAGACGATAACTATGGCTACACCTTC	CASSVDDNYGYTF
many	TRBV5-1	TRBJ1-5	.	TGCGCCAGCAGCCGGCGCCTGGTGGGGGCGCAGGGTCAGCCCCAGCATTTT	CASSRRLVGAQGQPQHF
many	TRBV5-1	TRBJ1-1	.	TGCGCCAGCAGCTTGGCCAAAGTGAACACTGAAGCTTTCTTT	CASSLAKVNTEAFF
many	TRBV18	TRBJ2-7	.	TGTGCCAGCTCACCCCTATTGGACAGTGTCTACGAGCAGTACTTC	CASSPLLDSVYEQYF
few	TRBV2	TRBJ2-3	TRBD2	TGTGCCAGCAGTGAACGGCTAGCGGGCACCACAGATACGCAGTATTTT	CASSERLAGTTDTQYF
many	TRBV20-1	TRBJ2-5	TRBD1	TGCAGTGCTAGAGACCCCGGGACAGCTAAAGAGACCCAGTACTTC	CSARDPGTAKETQYF
.	TRBV20-1	TRBJ1-5	TRBD1	TGCAGTGCAGGGACAGAGAATCAGCCCCAGCATTTT	CSAGTENQPQHF
.	TRBV6-1	TRBJ1-1	.	TGTGCCAGCAGTGAAGCGAGTGCGGGGAACACTGAAGCTTTCTTT	CASSEASAGNTEAFF
many	TRBV12-3/TRBV12-4	TRBJ1-2	.	TGTGCCAGCAGCCAGAACAACAGGGAGGATGAAGGCTACACCTTC	CASSQNNREDEGYTF
many	TRBV12-3/TRBV12-4	TRBJ2-5	TRBD1	TGTGCCAGCAGCTCGACCCGGGACAGAGAAGAGACCCAGTACTTC	CASSSTRDREETQYF
many	TRBV5-1	TRBJ2-5	TRBD1	TGCGCCAGCAGCTCCGGGACAGGGGGCGCCCAGTACTTC	CASSSGTGGAQYF
few	TRBV9	TRBJ2-5	TRBD2	TGTGCCAGCAGCGCGACTAGCGGGGTCGCGGAGACCCAGTACTTC	CASSATSGVAETQYF
few	TRBV28	TRBJ1-2	TRBD1	TGTGCCAGCATGAGGCAGGGGGCGATTTATGGCTACACCTTC	CASMRQGAIYGYTF
many	TRBV10-1	TRBJ1-1	.	TGCGCCAGCAGTGCGAACCTGAACACTGAAGCTTTCTTT	CASSANLNTEAFF
many	TRBV6-6	TRBJ2-5	.	TGTGCCAGCAGTTACTTGTGGGCGGTGGGAGAGACCCAGTACTTC	CASSYLWAVGETQYF
many	TRBV7-9	TRBJ2-7	TRBD1	TGTGCCAGCAGTCAAAGCCCGGGACAGGGCTACGAGCAGTACTTC	CASSQSPGQGYEQYF
many	TRBV10-3	TRBJ1-2	.	TGTGCCATCAGTGACCAGGGAGGCCTAGGAGGCTACACCTTC	CAISDQGGLGGYTF
many	TRBV5-1	TRBJ2-1	.	TGCGCCAGCAGCCCTACCTGGGACAATGAGCAGTTCTTC	CASSPTWDNEQFF
few	TRBV15	TRBJ2-3	.	TGTGCCACCAGCAGAGAGGCGGAAAGCACAGATACGCAGTATTTT	CATSREAESTDTQYF
many	TRBV7-6	TRBJ1-5	.	TGTGCCAGCAGCCCGGACAGTTACAATCAGCCCCAGCATTTT	CASSPDSYNQPQHF
many	TRBV11-2	TRBJ2-1	TRBD2	TGTGCCAGCAGCTCGCGGGGGGCCGGGAATGAGCAGTTCTTC	CASSSRGAGNEQFF
many	TRBV13	TRBJ2-5	TRBD2	TGTGCCAGCACCCGATATTCGAGGACTAGCGGGAGAAAAGGTGGAGAGACCCAGTACTTC	CASTRYSRTSGRKGGETQYF
.	TRBV29-1	TRBJ2-1	TRBD2	TGCAGCGTGGGGGAGGGGAGACTAGCGGGAAACGAGCAGTTCTTC	CSVGEGRLAGNEQFF
many	TRBV5-1	TRBJ2-1	TRBD2	TGCGCCAGCAGCTTGGTGAGGCTAGCGGGAGGTCACTCCTACAATGAGCAGTTCTTC	CASSLVRLAGGHSYNEQFF
many	TRBV7-8	TRBJ2-2	TRBD1	TGTGCCGGGTCAGGGGGCGCGACGGGCACCGGGGAGCTGTTTTTT	CAGSGGATGTGELFF
many	TRBV27	TRBJ2-3	.	TGTGCCAGCAGTTTTGTTGGGGATACGCAGTATTTT	CASSFVGDTQYF
many	TRBV7-8	TRBJ1-1	TRBD1	TGTGCCAGCAGACTGGGGACAGGGACTGAAGCTTTCTTT	CASRLGTGTEAFF